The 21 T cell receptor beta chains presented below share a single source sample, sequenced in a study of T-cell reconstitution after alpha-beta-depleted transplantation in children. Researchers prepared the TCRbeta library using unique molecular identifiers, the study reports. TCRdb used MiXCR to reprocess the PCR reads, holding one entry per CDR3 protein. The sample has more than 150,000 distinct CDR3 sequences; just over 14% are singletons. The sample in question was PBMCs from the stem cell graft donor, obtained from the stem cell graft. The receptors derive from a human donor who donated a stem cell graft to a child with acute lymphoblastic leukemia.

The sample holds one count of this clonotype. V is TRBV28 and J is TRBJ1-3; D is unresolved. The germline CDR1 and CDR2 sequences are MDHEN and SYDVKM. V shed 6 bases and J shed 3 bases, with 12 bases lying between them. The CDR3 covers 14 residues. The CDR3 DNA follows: TGTGCCAGCAGGGGCTTTTCTCGTGGAAACACCATATATTTT. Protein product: CASRGFSRGNTIYF. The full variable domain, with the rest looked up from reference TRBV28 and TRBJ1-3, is DVKVTQSSRYLVKRTGEKVFLECVQDMDHENMFWYRQDPGLGLRLIYFSYDVKMKEKGDIPEGYSVSREKKERFSLILESASTNQTSMYLCASRGFSRGNTIYFGEGSWLTVV.

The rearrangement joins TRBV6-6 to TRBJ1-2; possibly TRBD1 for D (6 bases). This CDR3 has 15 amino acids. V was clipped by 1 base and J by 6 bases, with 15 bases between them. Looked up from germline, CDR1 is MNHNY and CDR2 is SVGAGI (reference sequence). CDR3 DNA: TGTGCCAGCAGTTACTTCCCTGACAGGAGAGATGGCTACACCTTC. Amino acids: CASSYFPDRRDGYTF.

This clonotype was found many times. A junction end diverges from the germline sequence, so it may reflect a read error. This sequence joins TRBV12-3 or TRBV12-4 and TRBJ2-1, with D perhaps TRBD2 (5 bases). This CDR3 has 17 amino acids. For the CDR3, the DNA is TGTGCCAGCAGTTCCGCCGGCGCTCCGACCCGCTTAGCGAACGTGAACTTC. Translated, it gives CASSSAGAPTRLANVNF.

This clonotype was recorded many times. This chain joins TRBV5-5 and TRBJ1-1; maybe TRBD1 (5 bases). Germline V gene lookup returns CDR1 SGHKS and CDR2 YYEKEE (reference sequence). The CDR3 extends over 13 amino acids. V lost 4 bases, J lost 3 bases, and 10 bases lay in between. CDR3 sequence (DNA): TGTGCCAGCAGCACGGAAGGGGACACTGAAGCTTTCTTT. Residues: CASSTEGDTEAFF. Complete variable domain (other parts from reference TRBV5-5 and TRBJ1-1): DAGVTQSPTHLIKTRGQQVTLRCSPISGHKSVSWYQQVLGQGPQFIFQYYEKEERGRGNFPDRFSARQFPNYSSELNVNALLLGDSALYLCASSTEGDTEAFFGQGTRLTVV.

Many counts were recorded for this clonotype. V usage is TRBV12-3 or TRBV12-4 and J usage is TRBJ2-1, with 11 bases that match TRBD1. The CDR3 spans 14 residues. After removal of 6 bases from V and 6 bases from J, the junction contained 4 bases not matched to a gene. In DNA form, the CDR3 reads TGTGCCAGCAGGAGGGACAGGGGGGGCAATGAGCAGTTCTTC. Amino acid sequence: CASRRDRGGNEQFF.

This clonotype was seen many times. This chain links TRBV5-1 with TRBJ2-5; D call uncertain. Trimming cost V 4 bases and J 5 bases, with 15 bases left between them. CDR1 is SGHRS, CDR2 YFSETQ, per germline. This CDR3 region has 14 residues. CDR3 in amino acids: CASSTEGIWETQYF. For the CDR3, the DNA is TGCGCCAGCAGCACGGAAGGGATCTGGGAGACCCAGTACTTC.

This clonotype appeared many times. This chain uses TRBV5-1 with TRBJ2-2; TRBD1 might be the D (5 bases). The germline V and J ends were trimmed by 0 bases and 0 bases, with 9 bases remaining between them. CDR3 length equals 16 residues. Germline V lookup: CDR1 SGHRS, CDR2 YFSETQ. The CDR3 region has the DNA TGCGCCAGCAGCTTGGACAGGACGACGAACACCGGGGAGCTGTTTTTT. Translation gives CASSLDRTTNTGELFF.

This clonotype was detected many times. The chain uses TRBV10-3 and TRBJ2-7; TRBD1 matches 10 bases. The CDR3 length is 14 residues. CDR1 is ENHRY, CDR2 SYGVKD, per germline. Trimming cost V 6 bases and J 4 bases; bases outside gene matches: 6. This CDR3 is CAIRDDRGPYEQYF. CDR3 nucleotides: TGTGCCATCAGGGACGACAGGGGGCCTTACGAGCAGTACTTC.

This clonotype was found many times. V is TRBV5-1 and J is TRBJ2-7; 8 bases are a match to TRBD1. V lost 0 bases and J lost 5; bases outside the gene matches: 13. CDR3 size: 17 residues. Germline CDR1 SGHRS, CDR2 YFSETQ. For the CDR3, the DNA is TGCGCCAGCAGCTTGGCCCCGACCGGGACAGGTAACCACGAGCAGTACTTC. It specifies CASSLAPTGTGNHEQYF.

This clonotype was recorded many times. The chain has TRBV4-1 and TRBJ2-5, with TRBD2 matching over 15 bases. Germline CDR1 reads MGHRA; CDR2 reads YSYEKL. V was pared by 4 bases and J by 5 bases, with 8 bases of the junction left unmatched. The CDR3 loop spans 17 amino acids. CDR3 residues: CASSLGLAGGPGETQYF. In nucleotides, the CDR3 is TGCGCCAGCAGCCTCGGACTAGCGGGAGGGCCGGGGGAGACCCAGTACTTC.

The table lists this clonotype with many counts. As DNA, the CDR3 is TGTGCCAGCAGTTCCCTCGACGGAACGAACACTGAAGCTTTCTTT. Translated, it gives CASSSLDGTNTEAFF. The chain uses TRBV6-5 and TRBJ1-1; D gene ambiguous. This CDR3 is 15 amino acids long. The germline CDR1 and CDR2 sequences are MNHEY and SVGAGI. V gave up 4 bases and J gave up 1 base, with 13 bases separating them.

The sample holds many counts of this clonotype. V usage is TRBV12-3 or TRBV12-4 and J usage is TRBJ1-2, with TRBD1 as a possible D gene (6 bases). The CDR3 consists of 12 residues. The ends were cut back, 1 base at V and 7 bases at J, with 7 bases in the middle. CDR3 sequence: CASSLDRAGYTF. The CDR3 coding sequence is TGTGCCAGCAGTTTAGACAGGGCTGGCTACACCTTC.

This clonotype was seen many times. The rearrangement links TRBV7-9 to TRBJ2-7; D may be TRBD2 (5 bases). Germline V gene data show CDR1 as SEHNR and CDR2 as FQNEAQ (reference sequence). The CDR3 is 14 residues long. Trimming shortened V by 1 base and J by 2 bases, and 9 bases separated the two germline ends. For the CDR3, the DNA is TGTGCCAGCAGCTTAGATGAGGGAACCTACGAGCAGTACTTC. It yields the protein CASSLDEGTYEQYF.

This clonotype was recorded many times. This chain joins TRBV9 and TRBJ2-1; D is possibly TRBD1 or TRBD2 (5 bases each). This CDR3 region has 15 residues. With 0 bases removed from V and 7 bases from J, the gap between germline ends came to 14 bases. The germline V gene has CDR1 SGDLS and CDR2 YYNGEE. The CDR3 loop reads CASSVEGRVGNEQFF. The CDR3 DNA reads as TGTGCCAGCAGCGTAGAGGGGCGGGTCGGTAATGAGCAGTTCTTC.

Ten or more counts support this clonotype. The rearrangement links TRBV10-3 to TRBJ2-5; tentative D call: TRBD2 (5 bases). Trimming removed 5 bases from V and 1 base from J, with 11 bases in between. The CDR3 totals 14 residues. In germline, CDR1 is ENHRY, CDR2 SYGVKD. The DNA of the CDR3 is TGTGCCATCAGTTCCGGGATTCCCCAAGAGACCCAGTACTTC. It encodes CAISSGIPQETQYF.

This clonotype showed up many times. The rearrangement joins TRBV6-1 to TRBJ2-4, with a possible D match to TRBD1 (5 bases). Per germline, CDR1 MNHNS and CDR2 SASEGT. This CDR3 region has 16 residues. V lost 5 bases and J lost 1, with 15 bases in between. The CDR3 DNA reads TGTGCCAGCAGTAGGGGCCCCCACGGGGCCAAAAACATTCAGTACTTC. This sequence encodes CASSRGPHGAKNIQYF.

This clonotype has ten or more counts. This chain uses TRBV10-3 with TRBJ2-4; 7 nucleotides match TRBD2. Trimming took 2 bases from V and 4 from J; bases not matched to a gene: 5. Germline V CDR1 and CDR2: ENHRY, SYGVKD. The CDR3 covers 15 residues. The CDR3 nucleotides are TGTGCCATCAGTGAGCCGCGGGAGAGGAAAAACATTCAGTACTTC. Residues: CAISEPRERKNIQYF.

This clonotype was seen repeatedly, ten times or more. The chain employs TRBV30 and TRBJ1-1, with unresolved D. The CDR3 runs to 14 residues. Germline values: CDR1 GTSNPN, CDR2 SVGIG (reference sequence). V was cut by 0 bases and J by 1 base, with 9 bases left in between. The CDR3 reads CAWSVRRSNTEAFF. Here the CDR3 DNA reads TGTGCCTGGAGTGTACGCCGGTCGAACACTGAAGCTTTCTTT.

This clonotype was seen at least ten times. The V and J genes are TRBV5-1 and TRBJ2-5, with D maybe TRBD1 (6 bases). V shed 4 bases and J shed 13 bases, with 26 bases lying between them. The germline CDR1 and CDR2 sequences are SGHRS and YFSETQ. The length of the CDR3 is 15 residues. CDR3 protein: CASSTRGQPGSPGYF. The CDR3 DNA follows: TGCGCCAGCAGCACAAGAGGACAGCCGGGGTCCCCCGGGTACTTC.

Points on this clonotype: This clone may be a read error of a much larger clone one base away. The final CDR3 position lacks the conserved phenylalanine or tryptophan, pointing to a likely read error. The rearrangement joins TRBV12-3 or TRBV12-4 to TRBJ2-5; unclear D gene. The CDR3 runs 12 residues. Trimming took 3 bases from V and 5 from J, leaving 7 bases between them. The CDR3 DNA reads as TGTGCCAGCAGTTTGCGTAGGGAGACCCAGTACTTG. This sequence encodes CASSLRRETQYL.

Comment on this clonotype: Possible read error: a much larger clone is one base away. The CDR3 sequence: CASSSVPGLARGSLNEQFF. The CDR3, as DNA: TGCGCCAGCAGCTCCGTCCCGGGACTAGCGCGAGGGAGCCTTAATGAGCAGTTCTTC. The chain links TRBV5-1 to TRBJ2-1; 10 positions agree with TRBD2. CDR3 length equals 19 residues. Germline V gene lookup returns CDR1 SGHRS and CDR2 YFSETQ. V gave up 3 bases and J gave up 7 bases; unmatched junction bases: 19.